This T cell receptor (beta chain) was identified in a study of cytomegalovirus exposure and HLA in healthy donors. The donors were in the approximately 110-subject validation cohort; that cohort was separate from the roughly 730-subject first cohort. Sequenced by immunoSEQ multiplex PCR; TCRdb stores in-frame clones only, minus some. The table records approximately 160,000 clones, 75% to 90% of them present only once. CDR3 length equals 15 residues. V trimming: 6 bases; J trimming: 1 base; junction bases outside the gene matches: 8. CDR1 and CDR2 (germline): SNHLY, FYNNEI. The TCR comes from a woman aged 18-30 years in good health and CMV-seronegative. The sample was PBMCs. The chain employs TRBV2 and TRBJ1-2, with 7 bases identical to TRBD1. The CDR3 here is CASSQNRGINYGYTF. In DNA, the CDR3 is TGTGCCAGCAGCCAGAACAGGGGTATTAACTATGGCTACACCTTC.